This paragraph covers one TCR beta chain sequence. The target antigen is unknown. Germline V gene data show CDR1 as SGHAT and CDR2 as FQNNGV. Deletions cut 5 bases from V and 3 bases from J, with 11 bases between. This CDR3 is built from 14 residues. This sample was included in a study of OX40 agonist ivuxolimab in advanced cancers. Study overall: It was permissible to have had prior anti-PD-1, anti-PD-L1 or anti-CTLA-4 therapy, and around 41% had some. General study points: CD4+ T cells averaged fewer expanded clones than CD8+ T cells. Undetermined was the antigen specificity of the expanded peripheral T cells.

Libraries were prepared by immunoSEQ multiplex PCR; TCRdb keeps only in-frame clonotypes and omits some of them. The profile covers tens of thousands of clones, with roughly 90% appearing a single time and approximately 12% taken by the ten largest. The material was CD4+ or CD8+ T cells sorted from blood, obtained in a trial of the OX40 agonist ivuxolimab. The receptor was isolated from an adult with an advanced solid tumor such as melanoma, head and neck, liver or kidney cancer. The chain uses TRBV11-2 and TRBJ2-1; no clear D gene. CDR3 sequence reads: CASSLVGGYNEQFF. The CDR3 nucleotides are TGTGCCAGCAGCCTAGTGGGCGGCTACAATGAGCAGTTCTTC.